This T cell receptor (beta chain) derives from a study of blood T cell dynamics during melanoma immunotherapy. Study as a whole: Metastatic melanoma patients received first-line pembrolizumab or nivolumab plus ipilimumab.

Profiled with immunoSEQ multiplex PCR; TCRdb holds only in-frame clones, not every one. The sample lists 8,500 to 14,000 clones, roughly 83% seen once, with about a fifth in the top ten. The CDR3 loop spans 17 amino acids. J lost 5 bases, V lost 6 bases, and 14 bases had no gene match. CDR1 is MNHEY and CDR2 is SMNVEV in the germline V gene (reference sequence). Comment on this clone: Its antigen is unidentified.

Whole-study results and caveats: Whether repertoire-driving clones were melanoma-specific could not be determined. PBMC repertoires of eventual disease-control patients split at W3 into clonality or diversity gains.

Time point here: pre-treatment baseline. Sequenced material: blood, taken from a patient treated with checkpoint blockade. This clonotype originated in a human donor with melanoma. This chain joins TRBV27 and TRBJ1-5, with 9 bases aligning to TRBD1. CDR3 region: CASSRSGDRVLYQPQHF. CDR3 sequence (DNA): TGTGCCAGCAGCCGAAGCGGGGACAGGGTTCTTTATCAGCCCCAGCATTTT.